This T cell receptor (beta chain) was obtained from a study of T-cell memory formation after mild COVID-19. Study-level background: TCR clusters were largely donor specific. Study-wide results and caveats: Clones that contracted clustered mainly in CM and EM if CD4+ and in EMRA if CD8+.

Germline V gene lookup returns CDR1 MNHEY and CDR2 SVGAGI. The V end lost 6 bases, the J end lost 8 bases, and 13 bases lay between the germline ends. The CDR3 has 12 residues. As to this clonotype: Its target is unknown.

Via MiXCR, TCRdb re-called the 5' RACE reads, giving one row per CDR3 protein. Of approximately 480,000 distinct CDR3 sequences listed, roughly 18% are singletons. The source of this sequence is an adult woman who had mild COVID-19 (a few samples of this study predate the infection). Cell type and time point are not known. Specimen: PBMCs or a T cell subset sorted from them (not recorded which). The genes are TRBV6-5 and TRBJ1-2; a possible D gene is TRBD1 (5 bases). The CDR3 DNA reads TGTGCCAGCAGGGAGGGGTATTACGGCTACACCTTC. Protein product: CASREGYYGYTF.